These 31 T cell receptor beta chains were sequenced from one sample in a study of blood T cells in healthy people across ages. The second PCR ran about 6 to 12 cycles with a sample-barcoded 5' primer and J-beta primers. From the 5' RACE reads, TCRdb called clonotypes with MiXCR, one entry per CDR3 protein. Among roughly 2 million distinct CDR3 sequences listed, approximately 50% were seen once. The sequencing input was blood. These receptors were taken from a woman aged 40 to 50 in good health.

Here the CDR3 reads CASSHLAGGSQETQYF. CDR3 DNA sequence: TGCGCCAGCAGCCACTTAGCGGGGGGCTCTCAAGAGACCCAGTACTTC. The chain carries TRBV4-3 and TRBJ2-5, with TRBD2 matching 10 bases. The V gene end was trimmed by 3 bases and the J gene end by 2 bases; junction bases not matched to a gene: 6. The germline V gene has CDR1 LGHNA and CDR2 YSLEER. The CDR3 is made up of 16 amino acids.

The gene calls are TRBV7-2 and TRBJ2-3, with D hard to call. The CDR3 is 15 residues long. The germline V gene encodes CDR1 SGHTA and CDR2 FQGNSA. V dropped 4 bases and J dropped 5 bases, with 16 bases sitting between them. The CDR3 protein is CASSSGRLPQDTQYF. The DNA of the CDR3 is TGTGCCAGCAGCTCAGGCAGACTCCCTCAAGATACGCAGTATTTT.

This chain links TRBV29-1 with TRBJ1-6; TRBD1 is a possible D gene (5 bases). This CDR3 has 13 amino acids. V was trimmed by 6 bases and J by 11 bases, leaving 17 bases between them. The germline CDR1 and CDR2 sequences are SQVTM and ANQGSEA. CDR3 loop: CSVLPIQGAPLHF. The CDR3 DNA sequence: TGCAGCGTGCTCCCCATTCAAGGGGCACCCCTCCACTTT. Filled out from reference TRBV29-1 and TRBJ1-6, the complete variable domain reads SAVISQKPSRDICQRGTSLTIQCQVDSQVTMMFWYRQQPGQSLTLIATANQGSEATYESGFVIDKFPISRPNLTFSTLTVSNMSPEDSSIYLCSVLPIQGAPLHFGNGTRLTVT.

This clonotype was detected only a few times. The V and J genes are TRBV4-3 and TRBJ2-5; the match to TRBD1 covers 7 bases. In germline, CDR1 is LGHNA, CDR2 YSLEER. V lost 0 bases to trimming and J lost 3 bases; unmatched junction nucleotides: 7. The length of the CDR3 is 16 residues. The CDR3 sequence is CASSQDMATGKETQYF. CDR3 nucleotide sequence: TGCGCCAGCAGCCAAGATATGGCGACAGGGAAAGAGACCCAGTACTTC.

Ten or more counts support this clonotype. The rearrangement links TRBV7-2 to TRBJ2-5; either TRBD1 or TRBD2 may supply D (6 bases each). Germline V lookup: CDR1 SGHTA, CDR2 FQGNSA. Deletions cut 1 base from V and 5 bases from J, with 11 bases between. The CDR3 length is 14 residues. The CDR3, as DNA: TGTGCCAGCAGCTTAGAGGGGGGTCGGGAGACCCAGTACTTC. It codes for CASSLEGGRETQYF.

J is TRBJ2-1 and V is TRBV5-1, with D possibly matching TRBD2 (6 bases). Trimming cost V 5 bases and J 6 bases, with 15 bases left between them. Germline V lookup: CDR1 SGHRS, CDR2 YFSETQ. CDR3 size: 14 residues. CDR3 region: CASSSSGGFNEQFF. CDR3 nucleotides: TGCGCCAGCAGTAGTAGCGGTGGATTCAATGAGCAGTTCTTC.

CDR3 amino acids: CASSLAQGRSSYEQYF. The CDR3 nucleotides are TGTGCCAGCAGCTTAGCGCAAGGGCGGAGCTCCTACGAGCAGTACTTC. The genes are TRBV7-8 and TRBJ2-7, with D uncertain. Trimming pared 0 bases from V and 0 bases from J, leaving 12 bases between. The CDR3 sequence is 16 residues long. Per germline, CDR1 SGHVS and CDR2 FQNEAQ.

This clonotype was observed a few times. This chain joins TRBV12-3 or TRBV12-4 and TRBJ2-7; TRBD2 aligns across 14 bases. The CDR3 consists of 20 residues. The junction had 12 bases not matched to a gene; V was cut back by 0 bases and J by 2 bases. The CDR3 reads CASSLALRGLAGATPYEQYF. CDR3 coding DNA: TGTGCCAGCAGTTTAGCGCTAAGGGGACTAGCGGGGGCCACGCCCTACGAGCAGTACTTC.

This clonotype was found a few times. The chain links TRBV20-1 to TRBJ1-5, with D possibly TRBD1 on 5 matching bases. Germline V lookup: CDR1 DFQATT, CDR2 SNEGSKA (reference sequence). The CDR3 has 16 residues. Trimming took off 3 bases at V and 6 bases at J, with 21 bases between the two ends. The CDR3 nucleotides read TGCAGTGCTAGCCCATTGCGGGGACCCCCAGCTCAGCCCCAGCATTTT. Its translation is CSASPLRGPPAQPQHF.

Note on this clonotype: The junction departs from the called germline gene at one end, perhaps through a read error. The CDR3 loop is CACSFFVDGEQFF. DNA of the CDR3: TGTGCCTGCAGTTTTTTTGTGGACGGTGAGCAGTTCTTC. The chain has TRBV27 and TRBJ2-1; D unresolved. This CDR3 is 13 amino acids long. Germline-derived CDR1 and CDR2 are MNHEY and SMNVEV (reference sequence).

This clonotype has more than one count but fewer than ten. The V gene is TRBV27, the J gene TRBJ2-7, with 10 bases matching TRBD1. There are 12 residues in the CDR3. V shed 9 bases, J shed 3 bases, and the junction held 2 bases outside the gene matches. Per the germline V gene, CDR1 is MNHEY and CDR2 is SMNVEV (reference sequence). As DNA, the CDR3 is TGTGCCAGTGGACAGGGGGTCTACGAGCAGTACTTC. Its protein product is CASGQGVYEQYF.

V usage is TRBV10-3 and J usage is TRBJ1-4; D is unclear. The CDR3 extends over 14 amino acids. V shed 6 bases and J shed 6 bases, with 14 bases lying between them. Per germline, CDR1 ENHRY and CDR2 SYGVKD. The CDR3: CAIRAGELDEKLFF. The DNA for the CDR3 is TGTGCCATCAGGGCTGGTGAACTTGATGAAAAACTGTTTTTT.

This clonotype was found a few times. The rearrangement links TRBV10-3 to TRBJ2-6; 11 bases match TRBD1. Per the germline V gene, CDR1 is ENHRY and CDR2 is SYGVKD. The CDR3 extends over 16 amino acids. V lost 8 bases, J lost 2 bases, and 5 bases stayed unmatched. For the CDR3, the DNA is TGTGCCATCGGACAGGGGGCGCTTACTGGGGCCAACGTCCTGACTTTC. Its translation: CAIGQGALTGANVLTF.

This CDR3 reads CATATGGETQYF. DNA for the CDR3: TGTGCCACTGCGACAGGTGGAGAGACCCAGTACTTC. This sequence joins TRBV25-1 and TRBJ2-5; a weak D match, TRBD1 (6 bases). Between the trimmed V and J ends, which lost 10 bases and 4 bases, there was a span of 13 bases. The CDR3 length is 12 residues. Germline-derived CDR1 and CDR2 are MGHDK and SYGVNS.

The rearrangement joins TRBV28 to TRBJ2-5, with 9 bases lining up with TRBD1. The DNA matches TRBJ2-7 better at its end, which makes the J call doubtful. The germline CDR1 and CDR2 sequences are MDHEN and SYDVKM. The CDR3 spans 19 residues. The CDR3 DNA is TGTGCCAGCAGTCCATCTTCGACAGGGGGAAGCGGGTATCGCTACGAGCAGTACTTC. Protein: CASSPSSTGGSGYRYEQYF.

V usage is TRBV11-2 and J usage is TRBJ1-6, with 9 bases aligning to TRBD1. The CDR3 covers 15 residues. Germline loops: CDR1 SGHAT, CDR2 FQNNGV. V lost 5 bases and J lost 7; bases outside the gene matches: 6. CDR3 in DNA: TGTGCCAGCAGCCGACGGACAGGGGACAATTCACCCCTCCACTTT. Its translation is CASSRRTGDNSPLHF. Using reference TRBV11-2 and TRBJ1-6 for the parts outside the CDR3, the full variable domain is EAGVAQSPRYKIIEKRQSVAFWCNPISGHATLYWYQQILGQGPKLLIQFQNNGVVDDSQLPKDRFSAERLKGVDSTLKIQPAKLEDSAVYLCASSRRTGDNSPLHFGNGTRLTVT.

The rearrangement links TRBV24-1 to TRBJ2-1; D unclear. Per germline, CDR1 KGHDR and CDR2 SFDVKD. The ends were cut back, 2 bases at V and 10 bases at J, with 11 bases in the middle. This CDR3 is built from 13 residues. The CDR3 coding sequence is TGTGCCACCAGTGATTACTGGGCTTCCGAGCAGTTCTTC. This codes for CATSDYWASEQFF.

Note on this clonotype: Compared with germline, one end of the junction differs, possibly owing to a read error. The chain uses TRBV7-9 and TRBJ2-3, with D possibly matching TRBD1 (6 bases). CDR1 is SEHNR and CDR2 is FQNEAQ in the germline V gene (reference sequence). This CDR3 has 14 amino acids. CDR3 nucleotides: TGTGCCAACAGCGCCCCGAACAGGGCGGATACGCAGTATTTT. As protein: CANSAPNRADTQYF.

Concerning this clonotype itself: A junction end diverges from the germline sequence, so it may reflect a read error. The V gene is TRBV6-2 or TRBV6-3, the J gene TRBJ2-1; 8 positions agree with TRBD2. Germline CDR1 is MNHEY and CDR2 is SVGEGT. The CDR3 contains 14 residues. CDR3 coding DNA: TGTGCCAGCACGCGGGGGGCTGCCTACAATGAGCGGTTCTTC. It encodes CASTRGAAYNERFF.

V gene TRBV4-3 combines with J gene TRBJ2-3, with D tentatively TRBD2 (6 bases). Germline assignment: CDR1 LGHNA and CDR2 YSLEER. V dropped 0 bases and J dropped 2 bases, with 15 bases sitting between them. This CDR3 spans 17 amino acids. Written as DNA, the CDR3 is TGCGCCAGCAGCCAAGAGGGGACTTCCTCAGTCACAGATACGCAGTATTTT. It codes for CASSQEGTSSVTDTQYF.

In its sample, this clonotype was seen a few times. The chain's CDR3 is CASSQLRFGEQFF. In DNA, the CDR3 is TGCGCCAGCAGCCAATTACGCTTTGGGGAGCAGTTCTTC. The rearrangement links TRBV4-3 to TRBJ2-1, with D unclear. CDR1 is LGHNA, CDR2 YSLEER, per germline. This CDR3 is 13 amino acids long. Trimming left V 2 bases short and J 10 bases short, with 12 bases between.

The CDR3 here is CAITGTGKIDTQYF. CDR3 in DNA: TGTGCCATCACCGGGACAGGGAAGATAGATACGCAGTATTTT. The chain joins TRBV10-3 to TRBJ2-3; 9 bases are a match to TRBD1. The V gene's germline CDR1 is ENHRY and CDR2 SYGVKD. There are 14 residues in the CDR3. With 7 bases clipped from V and 5 bases from J, the junction kept 7 bases outside the gene matches.

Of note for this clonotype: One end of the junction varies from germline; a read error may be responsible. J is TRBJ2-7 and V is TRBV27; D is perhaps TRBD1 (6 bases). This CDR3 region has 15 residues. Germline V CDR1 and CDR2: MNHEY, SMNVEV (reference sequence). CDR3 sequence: CAGSLSQGISYEQYF. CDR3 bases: TGTGCCGGCAGTTTATCTCAGGGGATCTCCTACGAGCAGTACTTC.

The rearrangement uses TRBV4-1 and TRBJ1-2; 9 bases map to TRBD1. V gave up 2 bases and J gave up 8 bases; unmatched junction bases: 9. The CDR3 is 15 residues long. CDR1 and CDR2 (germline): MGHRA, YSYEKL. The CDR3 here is CASSQQAQGAAGYTF. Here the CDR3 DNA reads TGCGCCAGCAGCCAACAGGCACAGGGGGCTGCGGGCTACACCTTC.

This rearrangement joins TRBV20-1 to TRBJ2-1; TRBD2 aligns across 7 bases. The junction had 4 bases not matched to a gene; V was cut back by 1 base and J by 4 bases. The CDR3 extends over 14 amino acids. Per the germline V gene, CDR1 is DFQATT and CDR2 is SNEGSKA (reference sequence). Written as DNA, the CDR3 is TGCAGTGCTAGAGGGGGACTAACTTACAATGAGCAGTTCTTC. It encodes CSARGGLTYNEQFF.

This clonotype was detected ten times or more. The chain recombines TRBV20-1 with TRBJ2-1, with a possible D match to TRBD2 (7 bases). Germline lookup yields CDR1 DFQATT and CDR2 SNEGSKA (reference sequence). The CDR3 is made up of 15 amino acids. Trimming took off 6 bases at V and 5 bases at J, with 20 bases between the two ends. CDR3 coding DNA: TGCAGTGCCCCCTCTATAGGGGGGGACCACAATGAGCAGTTCTTC. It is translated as CSAPSIGGDHNEQFF.

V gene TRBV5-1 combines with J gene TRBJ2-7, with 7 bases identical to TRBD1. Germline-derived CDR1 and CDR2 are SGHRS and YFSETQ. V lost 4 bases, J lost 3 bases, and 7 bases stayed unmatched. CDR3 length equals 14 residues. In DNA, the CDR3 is TGCGCCAGCAGCCCCCGGGACAGCATCTACGAGCAGTACTTC. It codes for CASSPRDSIYEQYF. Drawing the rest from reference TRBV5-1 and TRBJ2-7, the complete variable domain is KAGVTQTPRYLIKTRGQQVTLSCSPISGHRSVSWYQQTPGQGLQFLFEYFSETQRNKGNFPGRFSGRQFSNSRSEMNVSTLELGDSALYLCASSPRDSIYEQYFGPGTRLTVT.

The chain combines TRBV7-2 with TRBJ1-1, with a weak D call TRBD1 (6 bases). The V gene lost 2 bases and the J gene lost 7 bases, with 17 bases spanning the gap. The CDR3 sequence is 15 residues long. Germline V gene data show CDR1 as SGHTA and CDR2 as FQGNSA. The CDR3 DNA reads TGTGCCAGCAGCTTACGGACAACAGGGATCGGTGAAGCTTTCTTT. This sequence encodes CASSLRTTGIGEAFF.

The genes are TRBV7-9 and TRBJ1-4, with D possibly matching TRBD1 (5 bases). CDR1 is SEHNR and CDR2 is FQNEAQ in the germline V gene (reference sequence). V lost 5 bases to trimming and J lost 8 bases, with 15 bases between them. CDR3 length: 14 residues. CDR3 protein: CASSGTAGWEKLFF. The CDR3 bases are TGTGCCAGCAGCGGGACGGCAGGGTGGGAAAAACTGTTTTTT.

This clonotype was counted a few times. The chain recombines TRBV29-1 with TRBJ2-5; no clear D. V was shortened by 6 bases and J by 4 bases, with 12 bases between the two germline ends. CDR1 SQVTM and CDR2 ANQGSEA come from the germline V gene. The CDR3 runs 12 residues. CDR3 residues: CSVERAGETQYF. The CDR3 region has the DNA TGCAGCGTAGAAAGGGCCGGAGAGACCCAGTACTTC. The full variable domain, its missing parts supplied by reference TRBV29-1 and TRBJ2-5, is SAVISQKPSRDICQRGTSLTIQCQVDSQVTMMFWYRQQPGQSLTLIATANQGSEATYESGFVIDKFPISRPNLTFSTLTVSNMSPEDSSIYLCSVERAGETQYFGPGTRLLVL.

CDR3 in amino acids: CAITPRSNEKLFF. CDR3 nucleotide sequence: TGTGCCATCACCCCGAGATCCAATGAAAAACTGTTTTTT. The chain has TRBV10-3 and TRBJ1-4; D is unclear. The ends were cut back, 7 bases at V and 5 bases at J, with 11 bases in the middle. CDR1 ENHRY and CDR2 SYGVKD come from the germline V gene. The CDR3 runs 13 residues.